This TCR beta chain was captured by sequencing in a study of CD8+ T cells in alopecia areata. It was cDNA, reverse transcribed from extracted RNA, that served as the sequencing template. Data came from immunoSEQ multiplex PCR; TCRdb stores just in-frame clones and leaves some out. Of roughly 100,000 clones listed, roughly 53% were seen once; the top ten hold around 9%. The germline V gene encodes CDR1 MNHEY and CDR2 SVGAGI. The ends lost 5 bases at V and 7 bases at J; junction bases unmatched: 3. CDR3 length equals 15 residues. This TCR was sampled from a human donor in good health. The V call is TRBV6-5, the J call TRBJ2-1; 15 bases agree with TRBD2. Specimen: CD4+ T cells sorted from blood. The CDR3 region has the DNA TGTGCCAGCAGTCGGGGGACTAGCGGGAGGAATGAGCAGTTCTTC. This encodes CASSRGTSGRNEQFF.